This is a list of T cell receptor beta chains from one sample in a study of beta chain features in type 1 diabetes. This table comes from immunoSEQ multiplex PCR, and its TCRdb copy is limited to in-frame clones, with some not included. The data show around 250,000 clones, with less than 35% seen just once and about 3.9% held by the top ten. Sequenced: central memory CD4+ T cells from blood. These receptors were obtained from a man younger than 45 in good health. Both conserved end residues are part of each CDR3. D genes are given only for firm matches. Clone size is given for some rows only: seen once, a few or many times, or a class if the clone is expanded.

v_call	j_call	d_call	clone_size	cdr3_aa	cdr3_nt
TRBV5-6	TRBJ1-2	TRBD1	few	CASSLAGTGEDYGYTF	TGTGCCAGCAGCTTGGCCGGGACAGGGGAGGACTATGGCTACACCTTC
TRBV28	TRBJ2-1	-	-	CASSLWGAIFDEQFF	TGTGCCAGCAGTTTATGGGGGGCGATCTTCGATGAGCAGTTCTTC
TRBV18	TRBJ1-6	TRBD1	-	CASSPQQGDNSPLHF	TGTGCCAGCTCACCACAACAGGGGGATAATTCACCCCTCCACTTT
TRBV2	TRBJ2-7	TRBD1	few	CASTPRTGDYEQYF	TGTGCCAGCACCCCCCGGACAGGGGACTACGAGCAGTACTTC
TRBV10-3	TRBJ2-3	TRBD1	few	CAITGTGSTDTQYF	TGTGCCATCACCGGGACAGGGAGCACAGATACGCAGTATTTT
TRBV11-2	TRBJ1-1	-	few	CASSLREETEAFF	TGTGCCAGCAGCCTCCGAGAGGAGACTGAAGCTTTCTTT
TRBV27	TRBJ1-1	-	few	CASSLRDRNTEAFF	TGTGCCAGCAGTTTACGGGACCGCAACACTGAAGCTTTCTTT
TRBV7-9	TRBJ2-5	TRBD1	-	CASSRDRGQETQYF	TGTGCCAGCAGCCGGGACAGGGGGCAGGAGACCCAGTACTTC
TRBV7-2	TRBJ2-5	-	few	CASSSSGGRQETQYF	TGTGCCAGCAGCTCGTCCGGTGGCCGCCAAGAGACCCAGTACTTC
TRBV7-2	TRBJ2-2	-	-	CASSSQNRLTGELFF	TGTGCCAGCAGCTCGCAGAATCGGCTCACCGGGGAGCTGTTTTTT
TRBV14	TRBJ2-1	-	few	CASSQDLGRLSSYNEQFF	TGTGCCAGCAGCCAAGATCTGGGTAGACTCTCTTCCTACAATGAGCAGTTCTTC
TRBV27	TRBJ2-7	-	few	CASSLRPGSEQYF	TGTGCCAGCAGTTTACGCCCGGGTAGCGAGCAGTACTTC
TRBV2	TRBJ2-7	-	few	CASFRTAYEQYF	TGTGCCAGCTTTCGAACAGCCTACGAGCAGTACTTC
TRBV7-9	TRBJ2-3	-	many	CASSRVFTDTQYF	TGTGCCAGCAGCCGCGTGTTCACAGATACGCAGTATTTT
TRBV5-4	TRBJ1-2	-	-	CASSLAVDTNYGYTF	TGTGCCAGCAGCTTGGCCGTAGATACTAACTATGGCTACACCTTC
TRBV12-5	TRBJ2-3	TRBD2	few	CASGPPNGGGTDTQYF	TGTGCTAGTGGTCCCCCGAACGGGGGGGGCACAGATACGCAGTATTTT
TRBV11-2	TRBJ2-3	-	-	CASSSRDTQYF	TGTGCCAGCAGCTCTAGGGATACGCAGTATTTT
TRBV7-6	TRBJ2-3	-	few	CASSFWGDTQYF	TGTGCCAGCAGCTTTTGGGGAGATACGCAGTATTTT
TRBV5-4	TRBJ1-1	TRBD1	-	CASSPRGLRNTEAFF	TGTGCCAGCAGCCCGAGGGGGCTGCGGAACACTGAAGCTTTCTTT
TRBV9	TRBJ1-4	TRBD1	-	CASSLTGTNEKLFF	TGTGCCAGCAGCCTGACAGGGACAAATGAAAAACTGTTTTTT
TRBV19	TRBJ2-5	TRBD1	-	CASSIGWTGAQETQYF	TGTGCCAGTAGTATAGGTTGGACAGGGGCACAAGAGACCCAGTACTTC
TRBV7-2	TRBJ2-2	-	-	CASSPGRSDTGELFF	TGTGCCAGCAGCCCCGGCCGATCGGACACCGGGGAGCTGTTTTTT
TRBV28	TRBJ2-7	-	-	CASNPWGSAGLSGEQYF	TGTGCCAGCAACCCTTGGGGTTCGGCGGGCCTATCCGGCGAGCAGTACTTC
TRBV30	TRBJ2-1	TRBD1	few	CAWTKGAGQGYNEQFF	TGTGCCTGGACTAAAGGGGCGGGACAGGGATACAATGAGCAGTTCTTC
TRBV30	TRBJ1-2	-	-	CAWSVQAAGGYTF	TGTGCCTGGAGTGTACAGGCCGCGGGTGGCTACACCTTC
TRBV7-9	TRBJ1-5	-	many	CASSLGGRQPQHF	TGTGCCAGCAGCTTAGGAGGGCGACAGCCCCAGCATTTT
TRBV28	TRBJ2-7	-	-	CASSIPSREQYF	TGTGCCAGCAGTATTCCGAGTCGCGAGCAGTACTTC
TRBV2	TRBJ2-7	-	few	CASNLGPPSYEQYF	TGTGCCAGCAACCTCGGACCACCCTCCTACGAGCAGTACTTC
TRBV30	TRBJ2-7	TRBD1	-	CAWNLGTEYEQYF	TGTGCCTGGAACCTCGGGACAGAATACGAGCAGTACTTC
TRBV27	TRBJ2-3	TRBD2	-	CASGLAGVFTDTQYF	TGTGCCAGCGGACTAGCGGGAGTATTTACAGATACGCAGTATTTT
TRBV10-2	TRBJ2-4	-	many	CASRLMGASAKNIQYF	TGCGCCAGCAGATTAATGGGGGCTTCAGCCAAAAACATTCAGTACTTC
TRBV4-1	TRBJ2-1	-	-	CASSQSPYNEQFF	TGCGCCAGCAGCCAGTCTCCTTACAATGAGCAGTTCTTC
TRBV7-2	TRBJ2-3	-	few	CASSLFGISSTDTQYF	TGTGCCAGCAGCTTATTCGGAATTTCTAGCACAGATACGCAGTATTTT
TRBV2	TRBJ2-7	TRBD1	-	CASSRQGVSYEQYF	TGTGCCAGCAGTCGGCAGGGGGTCTCCTACGAGCAGTACTTC
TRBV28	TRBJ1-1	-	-	CASSLGTHTEAFF	TGTGCCAGCAGTCTCGGGACACACACTGAAGCTTTCTTT
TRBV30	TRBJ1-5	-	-	CAWSAGGGQPQHF	TGTGCCTGGAGTGCGGGGGGAGGTCAGCCCCAGCATTTT
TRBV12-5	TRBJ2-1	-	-	CASGLEWSEQFF	TGTGCTAGTGGTTTGGAGTGGAGTGAGCAGTTCTTC
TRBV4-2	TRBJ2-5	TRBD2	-	CASSQDRSGLGQETQYF	TGTGCCAGCAGCCAAGACCGTAGCGGGCTAGGTCAAGAGACCCAGTACTTC
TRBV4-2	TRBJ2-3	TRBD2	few	CASSQEVAGVDTQYF	TGTGCCAGCAGCCAAGAGGTAGCGGGAGTGGATACGCAGTATTTT
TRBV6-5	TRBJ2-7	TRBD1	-	CASSIGQGPYEQYF	TGTGCCAGCAGTATAGGACAGGGGCCCTACGAGCAGTACTTC
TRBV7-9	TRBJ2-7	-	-	CASDLSGSYEQYF	TGTGCCAGCGATTTGTCGGGATCCTACGAGCAGTACTTC
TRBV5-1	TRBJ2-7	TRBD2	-	CASSLDGQGTREQYF	TGCGCCAGCAGCTTGGATGGTCAGGGGACTAGAGAGCAGTACTTC
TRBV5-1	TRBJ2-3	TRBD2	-	CASSSASGGATDTQYF	TGCGCCAGCAGCTCCGCGAGCGGGGGGGCCACAGATACGCAGTATTTT
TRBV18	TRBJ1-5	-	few	CASSPGGGNQPQHF	TGTGCCAGCTCACCAGGGGGGGGCAATCAGCCCCAGCATTTT
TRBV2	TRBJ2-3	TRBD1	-	CASSEATGTDTQYF	TGTGCCAGCAGTGAAGCGACAGGGACAGATACGCAGTATTTT
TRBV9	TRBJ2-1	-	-	CASSVAGAPYNEQFF	TGTGCCAGCAGCGTAGCGGGGGCCCCCTACAATGAGCAGTTCTTC
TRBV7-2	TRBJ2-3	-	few	CASAFTDTQYF	TGTGCCAGCGCGTTCACAGATACGCAGTATTTT